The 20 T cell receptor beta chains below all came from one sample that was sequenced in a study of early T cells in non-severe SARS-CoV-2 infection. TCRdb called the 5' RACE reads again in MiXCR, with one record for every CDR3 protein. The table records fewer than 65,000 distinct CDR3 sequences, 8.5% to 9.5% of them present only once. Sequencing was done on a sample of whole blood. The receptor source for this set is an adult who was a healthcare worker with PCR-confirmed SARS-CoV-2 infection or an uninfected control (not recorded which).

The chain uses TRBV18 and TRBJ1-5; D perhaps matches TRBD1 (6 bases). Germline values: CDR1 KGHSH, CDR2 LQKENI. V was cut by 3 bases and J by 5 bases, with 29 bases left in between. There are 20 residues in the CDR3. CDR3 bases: TGTGCCAGCTCACCCGGACACGGAGTTGGGTTCACAGGGAGGGATCAGCCCCAGCATTTT. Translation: CASSPGHGVGFTGRDQPQHF.

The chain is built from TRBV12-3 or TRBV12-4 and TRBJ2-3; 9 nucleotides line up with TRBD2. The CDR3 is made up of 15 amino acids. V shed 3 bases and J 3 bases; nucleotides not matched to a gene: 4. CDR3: CASSFAGGRTDTQYF. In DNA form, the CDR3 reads TGTGCCAGCAGTTTTGCGGGGGGGCGGACAGATACGCAGTATTTT.

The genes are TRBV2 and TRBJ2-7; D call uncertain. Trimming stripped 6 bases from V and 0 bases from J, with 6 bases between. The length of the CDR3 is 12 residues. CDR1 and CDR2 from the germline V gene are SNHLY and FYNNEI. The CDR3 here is CASRVHSYEQYV. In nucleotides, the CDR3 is TGTGCCAGCAGGGTACACTCCTACGAGCAGTACGTC.

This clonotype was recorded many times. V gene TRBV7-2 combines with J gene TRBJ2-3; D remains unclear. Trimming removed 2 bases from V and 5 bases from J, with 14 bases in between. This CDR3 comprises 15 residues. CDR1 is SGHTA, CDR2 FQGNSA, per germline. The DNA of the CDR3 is TGTGCCAGCAGCTTATACGCACCCCTCGGAGATACGCAGTATTTT. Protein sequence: CASSLYAPLGDTQYF.

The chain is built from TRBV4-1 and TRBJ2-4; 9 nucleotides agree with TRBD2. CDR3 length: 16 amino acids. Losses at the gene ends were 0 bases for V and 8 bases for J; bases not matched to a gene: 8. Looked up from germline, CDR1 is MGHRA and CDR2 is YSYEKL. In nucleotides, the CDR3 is TGCGCCAGCAGCCAAGATCGATTCGGCGGGAGGGACATTCAGTACTTC. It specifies CASSQDRFGGRDIQYF.

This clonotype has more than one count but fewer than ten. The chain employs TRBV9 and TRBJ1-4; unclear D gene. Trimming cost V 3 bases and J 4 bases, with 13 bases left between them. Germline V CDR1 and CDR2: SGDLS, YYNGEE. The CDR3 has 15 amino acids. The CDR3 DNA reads TGTGCCAGCAGCGATTCGCCTGGGAATAATGAAAAACTGTTTTTT. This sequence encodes CASSDSPGNNEKLFF.

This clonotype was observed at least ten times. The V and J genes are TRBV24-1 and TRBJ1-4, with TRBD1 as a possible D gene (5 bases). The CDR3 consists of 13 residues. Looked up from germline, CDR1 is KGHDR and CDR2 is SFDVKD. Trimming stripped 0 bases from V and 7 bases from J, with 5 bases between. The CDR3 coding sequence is TGTGCCACCAGTGATTTGCAGGGTGAAAAACTGTTTTTT. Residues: CATSDLQGEKLFF.

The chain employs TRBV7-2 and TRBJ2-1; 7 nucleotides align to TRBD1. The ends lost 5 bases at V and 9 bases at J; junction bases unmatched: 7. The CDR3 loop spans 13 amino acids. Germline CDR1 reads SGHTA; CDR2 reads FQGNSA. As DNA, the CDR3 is TGTGCCAGCAGCCGCTCGAACAGGGGTGAGCAGTTCTTC. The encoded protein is CASSRSNRGEQFF.

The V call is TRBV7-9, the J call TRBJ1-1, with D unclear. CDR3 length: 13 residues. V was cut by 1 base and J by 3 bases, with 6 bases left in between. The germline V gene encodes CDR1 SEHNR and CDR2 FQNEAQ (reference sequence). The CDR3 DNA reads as TGTGCCAGCAGCTTAGAGCCAGACACTGAAGCTTTCTTT. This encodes CASSLEPDTEAFF.

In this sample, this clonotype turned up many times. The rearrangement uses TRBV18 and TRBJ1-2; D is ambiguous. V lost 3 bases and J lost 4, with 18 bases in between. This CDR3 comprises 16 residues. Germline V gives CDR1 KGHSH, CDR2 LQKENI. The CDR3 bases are TGTGCCAGCTCACCTCGGACTTTACGAACGGGCTATGGCTACACCTTC. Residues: CASSPRTLRTGYGYTF.

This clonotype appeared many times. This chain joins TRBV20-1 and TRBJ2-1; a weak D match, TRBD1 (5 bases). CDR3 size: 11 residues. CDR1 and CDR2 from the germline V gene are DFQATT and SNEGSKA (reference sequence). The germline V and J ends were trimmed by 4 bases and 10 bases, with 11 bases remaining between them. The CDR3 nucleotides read TGCAGTGCTACCGCAGGGCCCGAGCAGTTCTTC. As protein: CSATAGPEQFF.

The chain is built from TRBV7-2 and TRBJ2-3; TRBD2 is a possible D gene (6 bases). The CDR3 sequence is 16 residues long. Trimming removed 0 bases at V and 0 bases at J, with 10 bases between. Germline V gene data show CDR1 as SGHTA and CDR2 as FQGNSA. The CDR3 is CASSLAEGTSTDTQYF. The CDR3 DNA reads TGTGCCAGCAGCTTAGCAGAGGGGACTAGCACAGATACGCAGTATTTT.

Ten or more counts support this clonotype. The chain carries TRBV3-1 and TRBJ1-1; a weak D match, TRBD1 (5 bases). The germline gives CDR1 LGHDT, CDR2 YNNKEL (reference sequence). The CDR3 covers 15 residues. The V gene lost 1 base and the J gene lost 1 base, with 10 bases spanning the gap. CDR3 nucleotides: TGTGCCAGCAGCCAAGGAGGGGCGACGAACACTGAAGCTTTCTTT. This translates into CASSQGGATNTEAFF.

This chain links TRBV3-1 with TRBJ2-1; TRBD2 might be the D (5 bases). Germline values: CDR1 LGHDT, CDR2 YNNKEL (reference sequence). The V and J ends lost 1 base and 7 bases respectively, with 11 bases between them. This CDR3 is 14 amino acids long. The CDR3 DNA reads TGTGCCAGCAGCCAAGGTGCGGGTTCAAATGAGCAGTTCTTC. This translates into CASSQGAGSNEQFF.

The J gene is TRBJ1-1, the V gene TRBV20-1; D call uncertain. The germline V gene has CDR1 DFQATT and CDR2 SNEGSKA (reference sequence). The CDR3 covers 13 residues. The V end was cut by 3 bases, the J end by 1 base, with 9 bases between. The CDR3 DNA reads TGCAGTGCTAGTCCGGCAGGGAACACTGAAGCTTTCTTT. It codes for CSASPAGNTEAFF.

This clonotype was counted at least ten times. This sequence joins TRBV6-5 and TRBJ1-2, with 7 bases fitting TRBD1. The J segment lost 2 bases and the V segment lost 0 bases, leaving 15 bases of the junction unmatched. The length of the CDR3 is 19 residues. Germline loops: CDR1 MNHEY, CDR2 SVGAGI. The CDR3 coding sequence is TGTGCCAGCAGTTACTCAGGCCCGACAGGGCTAGGTGGCAACTATGGCTACACCTTC. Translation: CASSYSGPTGLGGNYGYTF.

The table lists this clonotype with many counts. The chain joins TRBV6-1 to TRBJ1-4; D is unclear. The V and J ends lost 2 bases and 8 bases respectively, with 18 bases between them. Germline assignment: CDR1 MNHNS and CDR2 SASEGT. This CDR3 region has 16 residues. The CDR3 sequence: CASSERPFPFSEKLFF. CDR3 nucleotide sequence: TGTGCCAGCAGTGAACGTCCGTTCCCGTTTTCGGAAAAACTGTTTTTT.

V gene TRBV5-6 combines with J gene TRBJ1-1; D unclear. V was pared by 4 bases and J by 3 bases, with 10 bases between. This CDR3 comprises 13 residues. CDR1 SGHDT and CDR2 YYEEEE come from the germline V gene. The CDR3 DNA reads TGTGCCAGCAGCCTCTACACGTACACTGAAGCTTTCTTT. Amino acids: CASSLYTYTEAFF.

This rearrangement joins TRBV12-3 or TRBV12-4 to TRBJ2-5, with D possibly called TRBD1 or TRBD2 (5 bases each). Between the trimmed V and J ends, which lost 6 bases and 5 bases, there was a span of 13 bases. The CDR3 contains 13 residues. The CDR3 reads CASRPGRWETQYF. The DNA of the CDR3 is TGTGCCAGCAGGCCGGGGCGGTGGGAGACCCAGTACTTC.

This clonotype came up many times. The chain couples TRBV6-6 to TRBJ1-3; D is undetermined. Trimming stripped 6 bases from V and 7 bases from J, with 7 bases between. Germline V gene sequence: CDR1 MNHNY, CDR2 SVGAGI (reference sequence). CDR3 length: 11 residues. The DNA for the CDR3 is TGTGCCAGCAGAATCCAGAACACCATATATTTT. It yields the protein CASRIQNTIYF.